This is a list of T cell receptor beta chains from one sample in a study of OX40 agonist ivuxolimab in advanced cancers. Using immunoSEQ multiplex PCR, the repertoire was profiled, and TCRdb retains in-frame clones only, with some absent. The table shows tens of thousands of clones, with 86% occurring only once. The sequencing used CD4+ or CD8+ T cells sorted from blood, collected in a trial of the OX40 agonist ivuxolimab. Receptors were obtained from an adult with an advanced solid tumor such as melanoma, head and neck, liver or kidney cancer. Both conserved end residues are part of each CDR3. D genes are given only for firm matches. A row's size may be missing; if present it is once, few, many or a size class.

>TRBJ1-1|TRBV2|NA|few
CASTLLENTEAFF
TGTGCCAGCACCCTGTTAGAGAACACTGAAGCTTTCTTT
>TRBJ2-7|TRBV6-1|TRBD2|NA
CASSPVAGARYEQYF
TGTGCCAGCAGTCCGGTGGCGGGAGCACGATACGAGCAGTACTTC
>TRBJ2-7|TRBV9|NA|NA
CASSPRFESYEQYF
TGTGCCAGCAGCCCCCGTTTCGAATCCTACGAGCAGTACTTC
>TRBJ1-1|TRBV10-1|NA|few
CASSESSGRIEAFF
TGCGCCAGCAGTGAGTCGAGCGGACGGATTGAAGCTTTCTTT
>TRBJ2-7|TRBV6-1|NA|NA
CASSRRETYEQYF
TGTGCCAGCAGCCGCAGGGAAACCTACGAGCAGTACTTC
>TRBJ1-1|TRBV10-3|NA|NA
CASGNTEAFF
TGTGCCTCAGGGAACACTGAAGCTTTCTTT
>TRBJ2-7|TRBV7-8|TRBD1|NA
CASSFDRVTYEQYF
TGTGCCAGCAGCTTCGACAGGGTCACCTACGAGCAGTACTTC
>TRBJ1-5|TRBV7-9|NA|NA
CASSSADNQPQHF
TGTGCCAGCAGCTCCGCTGACAATCAGCCCCAGCATTTT
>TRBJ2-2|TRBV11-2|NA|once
CASSLMSDTGELFF
TGTGCCAGCAGCTTGATGTCGGACACCGGGGAGCTGTTTTTT
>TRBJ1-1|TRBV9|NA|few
CASSRGRQNTEAFF
TGTGCCAGCAGCCGGGGACGCCAGAACACTGAAGCTTTCTTT